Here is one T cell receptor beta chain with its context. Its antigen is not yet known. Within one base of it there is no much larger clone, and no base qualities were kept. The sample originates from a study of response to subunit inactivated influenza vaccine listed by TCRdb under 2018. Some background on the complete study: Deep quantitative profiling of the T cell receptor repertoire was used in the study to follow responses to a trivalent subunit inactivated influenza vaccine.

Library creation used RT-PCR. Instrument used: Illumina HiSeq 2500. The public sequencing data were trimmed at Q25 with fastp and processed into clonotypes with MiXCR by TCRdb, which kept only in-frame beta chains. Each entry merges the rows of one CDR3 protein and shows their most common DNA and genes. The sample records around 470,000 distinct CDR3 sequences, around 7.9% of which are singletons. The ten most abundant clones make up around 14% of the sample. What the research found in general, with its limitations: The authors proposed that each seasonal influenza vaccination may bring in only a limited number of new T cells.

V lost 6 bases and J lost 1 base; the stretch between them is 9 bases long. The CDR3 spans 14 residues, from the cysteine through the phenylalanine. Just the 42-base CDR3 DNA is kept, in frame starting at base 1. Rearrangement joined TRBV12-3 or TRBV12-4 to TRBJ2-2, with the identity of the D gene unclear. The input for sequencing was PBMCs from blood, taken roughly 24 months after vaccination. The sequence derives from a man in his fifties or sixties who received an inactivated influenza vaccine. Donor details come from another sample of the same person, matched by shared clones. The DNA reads TGTGCCAGCAGGCTCAGAAGGAACACCGGGGAGCTGTTTTTT. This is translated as CASRLRRNTGELFF.